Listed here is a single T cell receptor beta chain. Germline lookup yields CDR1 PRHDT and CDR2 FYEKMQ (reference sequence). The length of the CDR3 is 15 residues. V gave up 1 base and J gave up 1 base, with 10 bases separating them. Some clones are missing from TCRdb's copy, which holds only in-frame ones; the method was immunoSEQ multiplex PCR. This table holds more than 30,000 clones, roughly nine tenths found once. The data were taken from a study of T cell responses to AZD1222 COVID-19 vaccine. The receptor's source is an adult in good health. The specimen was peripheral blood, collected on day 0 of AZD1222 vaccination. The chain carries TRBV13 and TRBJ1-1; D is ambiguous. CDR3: CASSLAPTGNTEAFF. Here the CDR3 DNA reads TGTGCCAGCAGCTTAGCCCCCACGGGGAACACTGAAGCTTTCTTT. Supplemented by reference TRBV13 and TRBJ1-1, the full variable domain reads AAGVIQSPRHLIKEKRETATLKCYPIPRHDTVYWYQQGPGQDPQFLISFYEKMQSDKGSIPDRFSAQQFSDYHSELNMSSLELGDSALYFCASSLAPTGNTEAFFGQGTRLTVV.